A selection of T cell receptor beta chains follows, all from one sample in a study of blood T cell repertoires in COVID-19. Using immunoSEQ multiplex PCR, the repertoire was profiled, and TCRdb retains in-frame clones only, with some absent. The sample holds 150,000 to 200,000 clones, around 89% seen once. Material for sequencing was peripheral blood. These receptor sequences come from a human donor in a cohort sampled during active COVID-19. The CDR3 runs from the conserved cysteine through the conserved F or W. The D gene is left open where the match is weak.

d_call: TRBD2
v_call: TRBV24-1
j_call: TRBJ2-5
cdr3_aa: CATSERGLAGVGTQYF
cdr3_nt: TGTGCCACCAGTGAACGAGGACTAGCGGGAGTGGGGACCCAGTACTTC

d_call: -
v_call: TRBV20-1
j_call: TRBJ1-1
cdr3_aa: CSARFKKAFF
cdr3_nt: TGCAGTGCTAGATTTAAAAAAGCTTTCTTT

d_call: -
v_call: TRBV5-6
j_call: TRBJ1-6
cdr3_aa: CASSLATVVSPLHF
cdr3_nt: TGTGCCAGCAGCTTGGCAACGGTTGTTTCACCCCTCCACTTT

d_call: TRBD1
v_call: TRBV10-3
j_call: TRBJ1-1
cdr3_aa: CAISEPKTGGRKAEAFF
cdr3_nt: TGTGCCATCAGTGAGCCGAAGACAGGGGGCAGGAAGGCTGAAGCTTTCTTT

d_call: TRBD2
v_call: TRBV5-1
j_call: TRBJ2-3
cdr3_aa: CASSFGAGGTDTQYF
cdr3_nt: TGCGCCAGCAGCTTTGGAGCGGGGGGGACAGATACGCAGTATTTT

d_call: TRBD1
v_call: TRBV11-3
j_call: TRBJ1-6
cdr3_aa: CASSTGTATGPLHF
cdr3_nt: TGTGCCAGCAGCACAGGGACAGCAACAGGGCCCCTCCACTTT

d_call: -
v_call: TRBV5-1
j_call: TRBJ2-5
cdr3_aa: CASSWWGLQETQYF
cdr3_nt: TGCGCCAGCAGTTGGTGGGGACTCCAGGAGACCCAGTACTTC

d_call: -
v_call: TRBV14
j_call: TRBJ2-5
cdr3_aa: CASSPFGETQYF
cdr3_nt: TGTGCCAGCAGCCCGTTCGGAGAGACCCAGTACTTC

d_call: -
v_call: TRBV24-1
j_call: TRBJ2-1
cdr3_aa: CATSDLRGCSSYNEQFF
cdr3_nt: TGTGCCACCAGTGATTTACGCGGCTGCAGCTCCTACAATGAGCAGTTCTTC

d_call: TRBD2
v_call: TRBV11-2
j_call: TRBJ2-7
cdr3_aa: CASSLVAGGDYEQYF
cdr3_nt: TGTGCCAGCAGCTTAGTAGCGGGGGGCGACTACGAGCAGTACTTC

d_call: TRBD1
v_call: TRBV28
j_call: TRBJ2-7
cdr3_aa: CASRPRGQFYEQYF
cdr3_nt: TGTGCCAGCAGACCCCGGGGACAGTTTTACGAGCAGTACTTC

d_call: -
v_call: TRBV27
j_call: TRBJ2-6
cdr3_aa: CASSSPRTGKTSGANVLTF
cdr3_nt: TGTGCCAGCAGTTCCCCAAGGACGGGAAAAACCTCTGGGGCCAACGTCCTGACTTTC

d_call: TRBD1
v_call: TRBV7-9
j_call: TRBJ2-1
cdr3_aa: CASSRDRGRNDEQFF
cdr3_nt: TGTGCCAGCAGCCGGGACAGGGGGCGCAACGATGAGCAGTTCTTC

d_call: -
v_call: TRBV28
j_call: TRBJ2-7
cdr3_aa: CASSPGFGEQYF
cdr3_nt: TGTGCCAGCAGCCCAGGGTTTGGCGAGCAGTACTTC

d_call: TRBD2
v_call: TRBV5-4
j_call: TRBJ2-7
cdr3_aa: CASSRTGTSGSHIEQYF
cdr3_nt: TGTGCCAGCAGCCGGACCGGGACTAGCGGGAGTCATATCGAGCAGTACTTC

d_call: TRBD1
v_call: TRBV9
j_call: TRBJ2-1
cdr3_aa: CASSVFGQGVNEQFF
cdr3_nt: TGTGCCAGCAGCGTCTTTGGGCAGGGGGTTAATGAGCAGTTCTTC

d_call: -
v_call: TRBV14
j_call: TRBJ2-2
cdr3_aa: CASSQEQDHTGELFF
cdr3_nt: TGTGCCAGCAGCCAAGAACAGGACCACACCGGGGAGCTGTTTTTT

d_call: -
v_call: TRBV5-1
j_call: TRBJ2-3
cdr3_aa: CASSWGYGRGGTDTQYF
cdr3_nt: TGCGCCAGCAGCTGGGGATACGGGCGGGGTGGCACAGATACGCAGTATTTT